This is a list of T cell receptor beta chains from one sample in a study of T cells in Graves' hyperthyroidism and ophthalmopathy. TCRdb used MiXCR to reprocess the multiplex PCR reads, holding one entry per CDR3 protein. The sample has about 700,000 distinct CDR3 sequences; just under 45% are singletons. Sequencing input: peripheral blood or thyroid tissue (not recorded which). The receptors come from an adult man with Graves' disease, either hyperthyroidism or ophthalmopathy (not recorded which). Both conserved end residues are trimmed from each CDR3. Fields, in order: J gene, V gene, CDR3 protein.

TRBJ2-7 | TRBV29-1 | SVEGQGIYEQY
TRBJ2-5 | TRBV9 | ASSHGTSGATQY
TRBJ1-1 | TRBV2 | ASSEDNGVAEAF
TRBJ1-1 | TRBV19 | ASSFRDDTEAF
TRBJ1-1 | TRBV7-9 | ASSPSLGGRNTEAF
TRBJ1-5 | TRBV7-8 | ASSPYEDNQPQH
TRBJ1-1 | TRBV9 | ASSVEGHGYTEAF
TRBJ1-5 | TRBV10-3 | AISDGGLGNQPQH
TRBJ2-2 | TRBV19 | ASTTNEGARGTGELF
TRBJ2-5 | TRBV20-1 | SARDARDYQETQY
TRBJ1-2 | TRBV10-3 | AIRPGYYGYT
TRBJ1-1 | TRBV29-1 | SVDKGLNTEAF
TRBJ2-3 | TRBV7-9 | ASMIGQGKDTQY
TRBJ1-2 | TRBV25-1 | ASSEYGEKDYGYT
TRBJ1-5 | TRBV2 | ASSQTGGNQPQH
TRBJ1-4 | TRBV2 | ASSRTGQSAEKLF
TRBJ2-7 | TRBV7-2 | ASSPRTSGGHYTYEQY
TRBJ1-6 | TRBV3-1 | ASSQDSDSSSPLH
TRBJ2-7 | TRBV20-1 | SVLIPGVYEQY
TRBJ1-1 | TRBV7-9 | ASSRNKRTGEAF
TRBJ1-1 | TRBV7-9 | ASSWDGMNTEAF
TRBJ2-7 | TRBV29-1 | SVEDSVQGHTGHEQY
TRBJ2-7 | TRBV20-1 | SAIPGQGAYEQY
TRBJ2-5 | TRBV7-9 | ASSFPRGEDQETQY
TRBJ1-2 | TRBV2 | ASSLGRSARGYT
TRBJ1-1 | TRBV9 | ASSPHLGGLGTEAF
TRBJ1-1 | TRBV19 | ASGTGSGTEAF
TRBJ1-6 | TRBV7-9 | ASGTGGRNNSPLH
TRBJ1-5 | TRBV10-3 | ASSEVWTSYSNQPQH
TRBJ1-2 | TRBV5-1 | ASSLAGTGGGYT
TRBJ2-7 | TRBV4-1 | ASSPSGTGIDEQY
TRBJ1-1 | TRBV27 | ASRDDRGRTEAF
TRBJ1-2 | TRBV20-1 | SAILDRIYGYT
TRBJ2-7 | TRBV20-1 | SASRFPRYEQY
TRBJ1-5 | TRBV15 | ATSSPGQGPQH
TRBJ1-2 | TRBV10-3 | AISESGQNYGHT
TRBJ2-7 | TRBV19 | ASRKVAGTSSYEQY
TRBJ2-5 | TRBV20-1 | SASGSPETQY
TRBJ1-2 | TRBV10-2 | ASSPDRRGYT
TRBJ1-1 | TRBV7-3 | ASSLKESRHQGNMNTEAF
TRBJ2-7 | TRBV7-2 | ASSPDQVGYEQY
TRBJ2-3 | TRBV7-9 | ASSFQGDTQY
TRBJ1-2 | TRBV7-8 | ASSPLDRGMNYGYT
TRBJ2-2 | TRBV29-1 | SVTSGRADRTGELF
TRBJ2-5 | TRBV2 | ASRDRQGTQY
TRBJ2-7 | TRBV10-3 | AISESMRAGASGTHEQY
TRBJ2-6 | TRBV7-2 | ASSLAGRISSGANVLT
TRBJ2-7 | TRBV5-4 | ASSWDRGSWEQY